This TCR beta chain is from a study of PD-1 blockade in classical Hodgkin lymphoma. Study-level results: Complete responders' baseline diversity resembled that of newly diagnosed patients. It was reported that newly diagnosed patients had less baseline TCR diversity than healthy donors.

The CDR3 consists of 14 residues. CDR1 is MGHDK, CDR2 SYGVNS, per germline. V was pared by 6 bases and J by 3 bases, with 4 bases of the junction left unmatched. Using immunoSEQ multiplex PCR, the repertoire was profiled, and TCRdb retains in-frame clones only, with some absent. The table has around 60,000 clones, about 90% seen once. Time point: cycle 4 day 1 (C4D1), after more than 5 weeks of nivolumab. With no exception, relapse followed autologous stem cell transplantation in all patients, and brentuximab vedotin exposure varied. Best outcomes ranged across complete response, partial response and progressive disease. This clone was seen a single time. What it binds is not known.

This TCR was sampled from a human donor with classical Hodgkin lymphoma. Sequenced here: peripheral blood mononuclear cells (PBMCs), sampled before the fourth cycle of nivolumab. The V and J genes are TRBV25-1 and TRBJ2-7, with TRBD1 identical over 11 bases. The CDR3 spells CASRGDRGDYEQYF. As DNA, the CDR3 is TGTGCCAGCAGGGGGGACAGGGGGGACTACGAGCAGTACTTC.